The entry below describes one TCR beta chain. Its antigen is unknown. The data originate from a study of cytomegalovirus exposure and HLA in healthy donors. Primers: 60 Vbeta forward and 13 Jbeta reverse. TCRdb's table, derived via immunoSEQ multiplex PCR, lists solely in-frame clones and lacks some. The data contain roughly 230,000 clones, around 90% of them singletons. Germline CDR1 reads MNHNY; CDR2 reads SVGAGI (reference sequence). V was pared by 5 bases and J by 2 bases, with 3 bases of the junction left unmatched. The CDR3 is 14 residues long. Broader study findings: 87-base-pair reads could not separate some V segments, including TRBV6-2 and TRBV6-3.

This sequence joins TRBV6-6 and TRBJ2-7; 10 bases are shared with TRBD2. Sequencing was done on a sample of PBMCs. This receptor was identified in a girl aged 2 to 10 in good health and CMV-seronegative. The CDR3 DNA follows: TGTGCCAGCAGTCACGGACTAGCGGCCTACGAGCAGTACTTC. It specifies CASSHGLAAYEQYF.